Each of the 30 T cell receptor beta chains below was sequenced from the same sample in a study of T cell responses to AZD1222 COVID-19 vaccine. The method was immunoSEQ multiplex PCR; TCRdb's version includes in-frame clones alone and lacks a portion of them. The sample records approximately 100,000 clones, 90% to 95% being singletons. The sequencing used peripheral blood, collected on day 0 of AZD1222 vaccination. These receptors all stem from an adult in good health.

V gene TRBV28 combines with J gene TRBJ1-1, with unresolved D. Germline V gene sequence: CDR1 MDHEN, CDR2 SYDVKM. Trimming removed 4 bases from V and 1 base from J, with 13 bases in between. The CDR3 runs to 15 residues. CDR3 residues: CASSSRSLGNTEAFF. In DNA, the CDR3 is TGTGCCAGCAGTTCCCGTTCCCTAGGGAACACTGAAGCTTTCTTT.

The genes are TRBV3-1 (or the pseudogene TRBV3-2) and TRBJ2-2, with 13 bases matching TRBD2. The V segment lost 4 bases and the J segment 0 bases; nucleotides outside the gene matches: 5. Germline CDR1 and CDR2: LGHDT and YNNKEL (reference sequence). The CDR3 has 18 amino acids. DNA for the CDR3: TGTGCCAGCAGCCCACGGACTAGCGGGAGTACGAACACCGGGGAGCTGTTTTTT. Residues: CASSPRTSGSTNTGELFF.

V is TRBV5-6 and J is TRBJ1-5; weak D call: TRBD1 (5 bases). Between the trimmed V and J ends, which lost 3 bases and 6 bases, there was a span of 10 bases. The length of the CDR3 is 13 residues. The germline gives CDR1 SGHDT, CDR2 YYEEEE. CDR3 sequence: CASSWGGSQPQHF. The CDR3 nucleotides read TGTGCCAGCAGCTGGGGGGGGAGTCAGCCCCAGCATTTT.

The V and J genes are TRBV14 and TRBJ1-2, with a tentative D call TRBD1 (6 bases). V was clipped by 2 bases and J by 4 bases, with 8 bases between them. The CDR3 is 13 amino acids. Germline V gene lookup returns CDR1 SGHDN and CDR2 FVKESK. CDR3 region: CASSQRDTYGYTF. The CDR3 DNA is TGTGCCAGCAGCCAACGGGACACCTATGGCTACACCTTC.

The CDR3 nucleotides read TGCAGCGTTGGGGGCCAAGAGACCCAGTACTTC. As protein: CSVGGQETQYF. This rearrangement joins TRBV29-1 to TRBJ2-5; D is unresolved. V was clipped by 4 bases and J by 1 base, with 4 bases between them. Looked up from germline, CDR1 is SQVTM and CDR2 is ANQGSEA. This CDR3 contains 11 residues.

The CDR3 DNA follows: TGTGCCAGCAGCTTATCACCGCATGAGCAGTTCTTC. Translated: CASSLSPHEQFF. The chain is built from TRBV7-3 and TRBJ2-1; no reliable D call. V dropped 2 bases and J dropped 8 bases, with 7 bases sitting between them. Germline assignment: CDR1 SGHTA and CDR2 FQGTGA. CDR3 length: 12 residues.

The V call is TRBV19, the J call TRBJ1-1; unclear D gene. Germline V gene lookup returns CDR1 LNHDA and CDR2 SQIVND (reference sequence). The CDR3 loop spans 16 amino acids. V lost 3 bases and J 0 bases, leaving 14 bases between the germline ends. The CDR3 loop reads CASSMWQTPMNTEAFF. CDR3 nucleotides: TGTGCCAGTAGTATGTGGCAGACGCCCATGAACACTGAAGCTTTCTTT.

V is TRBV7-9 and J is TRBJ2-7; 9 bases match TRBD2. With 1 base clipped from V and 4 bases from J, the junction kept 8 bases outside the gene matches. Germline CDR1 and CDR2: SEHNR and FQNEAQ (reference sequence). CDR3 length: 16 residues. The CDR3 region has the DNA TGTGCCAGCAGCTTAGGTGCTAGCGGGGAATTATACGAGCAGTACTTC. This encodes CASSLGASGELYEQYF.

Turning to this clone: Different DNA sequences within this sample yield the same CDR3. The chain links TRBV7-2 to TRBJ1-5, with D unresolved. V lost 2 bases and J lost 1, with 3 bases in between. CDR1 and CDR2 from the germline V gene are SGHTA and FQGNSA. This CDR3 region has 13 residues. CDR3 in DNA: TGTGCCAGCAGCTTATCGAGCAATCAGCCCCAGCATTTT. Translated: CASSLSSNQPQHF.

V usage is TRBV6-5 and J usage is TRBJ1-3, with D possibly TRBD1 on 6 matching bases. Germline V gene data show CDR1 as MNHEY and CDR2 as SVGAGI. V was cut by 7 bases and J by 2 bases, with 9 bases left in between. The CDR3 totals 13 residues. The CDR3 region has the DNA TGTGCCAGCACCCGGGACACTGGAAACACCATATATTTT. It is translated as CASTRDTGNTIYF.

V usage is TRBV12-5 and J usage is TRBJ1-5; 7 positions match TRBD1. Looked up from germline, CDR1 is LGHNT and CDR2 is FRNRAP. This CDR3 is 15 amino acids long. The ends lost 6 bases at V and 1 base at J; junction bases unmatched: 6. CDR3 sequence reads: CASGAGQTSNQPQHF. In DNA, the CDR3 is TGTGCTAGTGGCGCGGGACAGACAAGCAATCAGCCCCAGCATTTT.

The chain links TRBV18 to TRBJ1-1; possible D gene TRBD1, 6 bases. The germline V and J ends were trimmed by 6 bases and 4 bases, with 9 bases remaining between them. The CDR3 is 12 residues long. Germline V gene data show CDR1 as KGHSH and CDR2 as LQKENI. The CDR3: CASSIQGTEAFF. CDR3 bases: TGTGCCAGCTCCATACAGGGCACTGAAGCTTTCTTT.

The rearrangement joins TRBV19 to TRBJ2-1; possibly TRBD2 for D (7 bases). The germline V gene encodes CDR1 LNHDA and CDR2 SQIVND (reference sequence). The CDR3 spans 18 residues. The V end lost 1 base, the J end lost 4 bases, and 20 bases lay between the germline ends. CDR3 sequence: CASSIVLSAGAVYNEQFF. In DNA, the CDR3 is TGTGCCAGTAGTATAGTTCTCTCGGCGGGGGCTGTATACAATGAGCAGTTCTTC.

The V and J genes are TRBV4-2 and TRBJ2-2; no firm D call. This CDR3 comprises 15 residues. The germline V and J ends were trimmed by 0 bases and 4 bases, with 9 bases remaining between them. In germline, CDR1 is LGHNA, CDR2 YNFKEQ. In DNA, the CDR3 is TGTGCCAGCAGCCAAGATCCAGATTCCACCGGGGAGCTGTTTTTT. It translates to CASSQDPDSTGELFF.

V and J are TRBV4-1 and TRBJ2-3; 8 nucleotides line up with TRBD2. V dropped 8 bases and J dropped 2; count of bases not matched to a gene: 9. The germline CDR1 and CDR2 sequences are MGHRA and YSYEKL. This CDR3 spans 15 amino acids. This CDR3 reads CASRPGGGPTDTQYF. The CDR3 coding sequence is TGCGCCAGCCGACCGGGGGGGGGACCCACAGATACGCAGTATTTT.

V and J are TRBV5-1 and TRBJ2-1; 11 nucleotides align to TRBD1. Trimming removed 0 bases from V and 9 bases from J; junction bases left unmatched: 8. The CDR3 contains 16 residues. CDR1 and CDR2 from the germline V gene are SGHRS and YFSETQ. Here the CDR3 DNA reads TGCGCCAGCAGCTTGGCCGTAGGACAGGGGGCTGGTGAGCAGTTCTTC. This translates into CASSLAVGQGAGEQFF.

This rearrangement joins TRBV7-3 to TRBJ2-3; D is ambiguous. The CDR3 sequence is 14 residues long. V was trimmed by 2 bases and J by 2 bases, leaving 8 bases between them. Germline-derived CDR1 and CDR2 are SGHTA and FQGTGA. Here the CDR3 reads CASSLEVFTDTQYF. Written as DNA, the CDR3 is TGTGCCAGCAGCTTAGAGGTCTTCACAGATACGCAGTATTTT.

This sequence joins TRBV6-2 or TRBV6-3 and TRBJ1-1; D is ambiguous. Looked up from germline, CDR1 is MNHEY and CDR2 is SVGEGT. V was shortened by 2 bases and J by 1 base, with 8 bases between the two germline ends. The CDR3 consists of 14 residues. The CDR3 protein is CASSYLKQNTEAFF. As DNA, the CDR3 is TGTGCCAGCAGTTACCTCAAACAGAACACTGAAGCTTTCTTT.

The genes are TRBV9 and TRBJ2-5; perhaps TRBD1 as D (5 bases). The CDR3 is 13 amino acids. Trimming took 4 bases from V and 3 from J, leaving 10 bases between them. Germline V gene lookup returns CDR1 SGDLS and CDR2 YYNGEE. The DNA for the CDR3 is TGTGCCAGCAGCTTCAAAGGGGAAGAGACCCAGTACTTC. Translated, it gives CASSFKGEETQYF.

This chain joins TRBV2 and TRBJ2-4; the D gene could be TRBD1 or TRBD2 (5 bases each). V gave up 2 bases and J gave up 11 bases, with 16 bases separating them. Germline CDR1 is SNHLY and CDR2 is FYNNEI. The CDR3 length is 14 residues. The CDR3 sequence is CASSENYRSGLQYF. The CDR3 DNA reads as TGTGCCAGCAGTGAAAATTACAGGTCGGGACTTCAGTACTTC.

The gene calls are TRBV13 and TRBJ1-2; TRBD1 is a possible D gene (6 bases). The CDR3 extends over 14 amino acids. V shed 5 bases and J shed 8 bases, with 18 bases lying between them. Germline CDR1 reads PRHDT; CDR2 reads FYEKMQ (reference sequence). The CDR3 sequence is CASSPQTGSVGYTF. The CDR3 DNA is TGTGCCAGCAGCCCTCAGACAGGTTCGGTCGGCTACACCTTC.

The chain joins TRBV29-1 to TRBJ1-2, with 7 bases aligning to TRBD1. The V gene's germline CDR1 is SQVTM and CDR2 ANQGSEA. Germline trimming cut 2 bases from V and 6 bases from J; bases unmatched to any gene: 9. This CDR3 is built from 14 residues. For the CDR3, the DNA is TGCAGCGTTGAATTCGTGACAGGGAGGGATGGCTACACCTTC. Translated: CSVEFVTGRDGYTF.

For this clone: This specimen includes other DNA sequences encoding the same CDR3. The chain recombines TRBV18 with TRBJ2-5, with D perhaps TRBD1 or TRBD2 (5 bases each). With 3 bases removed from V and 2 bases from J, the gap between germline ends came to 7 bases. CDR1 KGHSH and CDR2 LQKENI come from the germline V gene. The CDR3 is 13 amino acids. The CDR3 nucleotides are TGTGCCAGCTCACCGGGGGTGCAAGAGACCCAGTACTTC. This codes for CASSPGVQETQYF.

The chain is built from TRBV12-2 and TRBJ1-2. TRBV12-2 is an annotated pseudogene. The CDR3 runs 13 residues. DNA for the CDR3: TGTGCAAGTCGCTTTGTCGGGGGCTATGGCTACACCTTC. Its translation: CASRFVGGYGYTF.

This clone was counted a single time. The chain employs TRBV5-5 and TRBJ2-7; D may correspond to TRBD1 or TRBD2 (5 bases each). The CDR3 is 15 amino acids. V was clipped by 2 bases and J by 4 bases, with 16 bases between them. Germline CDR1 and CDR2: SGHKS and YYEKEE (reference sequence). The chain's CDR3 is CASSFPAGTKYEQYF. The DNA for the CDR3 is TGTGCCAGCAGCTTCCCGGCCGGGACCAAATACGAGCAGTACTTC.

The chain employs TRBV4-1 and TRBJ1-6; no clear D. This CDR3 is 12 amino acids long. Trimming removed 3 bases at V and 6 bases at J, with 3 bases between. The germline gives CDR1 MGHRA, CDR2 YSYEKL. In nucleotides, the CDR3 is TGCGCCAGCAGCCAGGGTAATTCACCCCTCCACTTT. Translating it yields CASSQGNSPLHF.

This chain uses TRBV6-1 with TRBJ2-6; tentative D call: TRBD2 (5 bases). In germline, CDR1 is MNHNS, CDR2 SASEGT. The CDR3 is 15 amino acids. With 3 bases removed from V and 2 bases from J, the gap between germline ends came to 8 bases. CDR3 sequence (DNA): TGTGCCAGCAGTGAGCAGACTACTGGGGCCAACGTCCTGACTTTC. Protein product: CASSEQTTGANVLTF.

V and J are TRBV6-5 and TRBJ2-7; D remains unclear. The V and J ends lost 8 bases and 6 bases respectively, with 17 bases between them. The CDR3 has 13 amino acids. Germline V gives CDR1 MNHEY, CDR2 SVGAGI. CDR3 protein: CASVWGGHLEQYF. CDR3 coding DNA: TGTGCCAGCGTGTGGGGTGGGCATCTCGAGCAGTACTTC.

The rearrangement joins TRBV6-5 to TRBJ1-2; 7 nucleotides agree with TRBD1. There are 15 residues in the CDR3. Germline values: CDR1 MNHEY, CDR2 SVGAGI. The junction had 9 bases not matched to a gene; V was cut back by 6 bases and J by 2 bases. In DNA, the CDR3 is TGTGCCAGCAGCCAAGGACTACAGGGGAACTATGGCTACACCTTC. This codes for CASSQGLQGNYGYTF.

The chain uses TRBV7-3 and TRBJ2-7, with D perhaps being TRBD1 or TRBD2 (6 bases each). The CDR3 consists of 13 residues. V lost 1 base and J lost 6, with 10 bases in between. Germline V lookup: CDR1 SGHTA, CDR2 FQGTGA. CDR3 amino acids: CASSLKSGAEQYF. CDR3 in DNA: TGTGCCAGCAGCTTAAAGTCGGGGGCCGAGCAGTACTTC.